The 13 T cell receptor beta chains below were found in one sample sequenced in a study of post-analysis software for immune sequencing data (dated by TCRdb to the mid-2010s). What the authors observed across the whole study: Significantly higher frequencies in patients than in controls were found for a few TRBV segments, including TRBV5-6, TRBV5-1 and TRBV20-1.

Libraries were prepared through PCR. The sample was run on an Illumina HiSeq 2500. To reduce PCR and sequencing biases, unique molecular identifiers were incorporated into the TCR beta cDNA libraries. Starting from the raw public reads, TCRdb applied fastp trimming at Q25, assembled clones with MiXCR and retained in-frame beta chains. When rows share a CDR3 protein, they turn into one entry using the most common DNA and genes. Across this sample there are approximately 660,000 distinct CDR3 sequences, with approximately 60% seen only once. In total, the top ten clones hold 10% to 12% of the sample. The antigens of these receptors remain unknown. The specimen sequenced was blood. The receptors were gathered from a girl aged 2-10 years with multiple sclerosis.

The J gene is TRBJ2-7, the V gene TRBV7-8; the match to TRBD1 covers 9 bases. The better agreement between TRBJ2-5 and the DNA end casts doubt on the J call. In germline, CDR1 is SGHVS, CDR2 FQNEAQ. The CDR3 extends over 14 amino acids. The CDR3, as DNA: TGTGCCAGCAGCTCCGGACAGGGGTGGGGGACCCAGTACTTC. Its protein product is CASSSGQGWGTQYF.

The chain has TRBV7-2 and TRBJ1-5; 12 bases agree with TRBD1. The ends lost 5 bases at V and 2 bases at J; junction bases unmatched: 10. The CDR3 loop spans 18 amino acids. The germline CDR1 and CDR2 sequences are SGHTA and FQGNSA. The CDR3 loop is CASSPPGQGARGNQPQHF. The CDR3 DNA follows: TGTGCCAGCAGCCCTCCGGGACAGGGGGCGCGAGGCAATCAGCCCCAGCATTTT. Together with reference TRBV7-2 and TRBJ1-5, the CDR3 gives the full variable domain: GAGVSQSPSNKVTEKGKDVELRCDPISGHTALYWYRQSLGQGLEFLIYFQGNSAPDKSGLPSDRFSAERTGGSVSTLTIQRTQQEDSAVYLCASSPPGQGARGNQPQHFGDGTRLSIL.

This clonotype was observed a handful of times. The chain employs TRBV9 and TRBJ2-1, with 8 positions matching TRBD1. Trimming took 2 bases from V and 4 from J; bases not matched to a gene: 2. The germline CDR1 and CDR2 sequences are SGDLS and YYNGEE. This CDR3 has 14 amino acids. CDR3 sequence: CASSVGQGYNEQFF. For the CDR3, the DNA is TGTGCCAGCAGCGTCGGACAGGGATACAATGAGCAGTTCTTC. The variable domain in full, completed from reference TRBV9 and TRBJ2-1, reads DSGVTQTPKHLITATGQRVTLRCSPRSGDLSVYWYQQSLDQGLQFLIQYYNGEERAKGNILERFSAQQFPDLHSELNLSSLELGDSALYFCASSVGQGYNEQFFGPGTRLTVL.

V and J are TRBV2 and TRBJ2-3; no definite D call. V was cut by 7 bases and J by 10 bases, with 18 bases left in between. The CDR3 is made up of 13 amino acids. The V gene's germline CDR1 is SNHLY and CDR2 FYNNEI. The CDR3 loop reads CASTEINYGAQYF. The CDR3 DNA follows: TGTGCCAGCACGGAGATTAACTATGGAGCGCAGTATTTT.

This clonotype has only a few counts. The rearrangement links TRBV5-1 to TRBJ2-7; D uncertain. CDR1 is SGHRS, CDR2 YFSETQ, per germline. The CDR3 runs to 15 residues. V lost 0 bases, J lost 2 bases, and 12 bases lay in between. CDR3 DNA: TGCGCCAGCAGCTTGGGAGCAGTGGGGACCTACGAGCAGTACTTC. It translates to CASSLGAVGTYEQYF.

This clonotype was seen a few times. V is TRBV5-1 and J is TRBJ2-3; 8 nucleotides match TRBD2. This CDR3 contains 15 residues. Germline CDR1 and CDR2: SGHRS and YFSETQ. Germline trimming cut 2 bases from V and 0 bases from J; bases unmatched to any gene: 2. DNA of the CDR3: TGCGCCAGCAGCTTTTCGGGAGGGAGCACAGATACGCAGTATTTT. Its translation is CASSFSGGSTDTQYF. The full variable domain, its missing parts supplied by reference TRBV5-1 and TRBJ2-3, is KAGVTQTPRYLIKTRGQQVTLSCSPISGHRSVSWYQQTPGQGLQFLFEYFSETQRNKGNFPGRFSGRQFSNSRSEMNVSTLELGDSALYLCASSFSGGSTDTQYFGPGTRLTVL.

The chain is built from TRBV20-1 and TRBJ1-2; no clear D. The germline V gene has CDR1 DFQATT and CDR2 SNEGSKA (reference sequence). CDR3 length: 16 amino acids. V lost 0 bases and J lost 6, with 20 bases in between. The CDR3 DNA is TGCAGTGCTAGAGATCGATCATGGTCCTTGCTCAATGGCTACACCTTC. This gives the protein CSARDRSWSLLNGYTF.

This chain connects TRBV15 to TRBJ2-1; either TRBD1 or TRBD2 may fit D (5 bases each). Trimming took off 0 bases at V and 7 bases at J, with 16 bases between the two ends. CDR3 length: 16 amino acids. Germline loops: CDR1 LNHNV, CDR2 YYDKDF (reference sequence). The CDR3 sequence is CATSRELGESVNEQFF. The CDR3 DNA reads TGTGCCACCAGCAGAGAACTGGGGGAGTCGGTTAATGAGCAGTTCTTC.

For this clonotype: At one end, the junction sequence differs from germline, possibly due to a read error. The genes are TRBV7-2 and TRBJ2-3, with TRBD2 as a possible D gene (5 bases). This CDR3 has 13 amino acids. Germline assignment: CDR1 SGHTA and CDR2 FQGNSA. In DNA form, the CDR3 reads TGTGCCAGCAGCCACAGCGGAACAGATGCGCAGTATTTT. This gives the protein CASSHSGTDAQYF.

This clonotype was detected many times. The gene calls are TRBV6-5 and TRBJ2-5; D gene unclear. The CDR3 has 15 residues. Deletions cut 2 bases from V and 12 bases from J, with 22 bases between. CDR1 and CDR2 (germline): MNHEY, SVGAGI. The CDR3 sequence is CASSYDPRGRTPKYF. The CDR3 region has the DNA TGTGCCAGCAGTTACGATCCGCGTGGGCGGACCCCGAAGTACTTC.

This sequence joins TRBV7-2 and TRBJ2-1, with 12 bases identical to TRBD2. The tail of the sequence fits TRBJ2-7 better, so the J call may be wrong. The CDR3 has 15 amino acids. In germline, CDR1 is SGHTA, CDR2 FQGNSA. The CDR3 region is CASSLGLAGANEQYF. For the CDR3, the DNA is TGTGCCAGCAGCTTAGGACTAGCGGGAGCCAATGAGCAGTACTTC.

As for this clonotype: A read error may account for a junction end that differs from germline. This sequence joins TRBV12-3 or TRBV12-4 and TRBJ2-1; TRBD1 agrees at 9 bases. This CDR3 is built from 15 residues. CDR3 nucleotide sequence: TGTGCCAGCAATCCCGGGGACAGGGAGGACAATGAGCAGTTATTC. Residues: CASNPGDREDNEQLF.

As to this clonotype: One end of the junction is discordant with germline, which a read error may explain. V gene TRBV7-9 combines with J gene TRBJ1-2; a possible D gene is TRBD1 (6 bases). The CDR3 is made up of 13 amino acids. CDR1 is SEHNR, CDR2 FQNEAQ, per germline (reference sequence). The CDR3 region has the DNA TGTGTCAGCAGCCGACAGGCGGACTATGGCTACACCTTC. Its protein product is CVSSRQADYGYTF.